Sequencing of this T cell receptor beta chain was carried out in a study of blood T cell repertoires in COVID-19. Study details: Material from acute and convalescent COVID-19 was sourced from the United States, Italy and Spain.

As handled by the study authors: Nucleated cell number was recorded as an estimate derived from reference gene primer amplification. Profiled with immunoSEQ multiplex PCR; TCRdb holds only in-frame clones, not every one. The V and J calls and clone size come from that table; D and trimming were worked out from the DNA. This sample carries hundreds of thousands of clones, around nine tenths of them seen once, and the ten largest clones take less than 15%. The CDR3 is 15 amino acids. V dropped 5 bases and J dropped 4; count of bases not matched to a gene: 3. Per germline, CDR1 ENHRY and CDR2 SYGVKD. V usage is TRBV10-3 and J usage is TRBJ2-3; 13 bases line up with TRBD2. This receptor was taken from a young woman who had recovered from COVID-19. Input material: peripheral blood. The CDR3 coding sequence is TGTGCCATCAGTAGACTAGCGGGAGGATCAGATACGCAGTATTTT. Translated, it gives CAISRLAGGSDTQYF.